This T cell receptor beta chain was identified during a study of T-cell reconstitution after alpha-beta-depleted transplantation in children. Researchers prepared the TCRbeta library using unique molecular identifiers, the study reports. TCRdb itself ran the PCR reads through MiXCR, one entry per CDR3 protein. The table shows roughly 220,000 distinct CDR3 sequences, with about 8.2% occurring only once. Deletions cut 4 bases from V and 0 bases from J, with 10 bases between. Germline assignment: CDR1 SNHLY and CDR2 FYNNEI. CDR3 length equals 15 residues. The sequenced sample was PBMCs, mostly from graft donor cells, obtained 360 days after TCRalphabeta/CD19-depleted stem cell transplant. V is TRBV2 and J is TRBJ1-3; D is uncertain. The receptor comes from a male patient aged 2-15 years who had a stem cell transplant for acute myeloid leukemia, so the T cells may come from the graft donor. The CDR3 bases are TGTGCCAGCAGTGTTAGTGGGAGCTCTGGAAACACCATATATTTT. Translated: CASSVSGSSGNTIYF.